This is a list of T cell receptor beta chains from one sample in a study of T cells after yellow fever vaccination. TCRdb ran MiXCR on the 5' RACE reads and lists one entry per CDR3 protein. The sample includes around 65,000 distinct CDR3 sequences, about 6% of them seen just once. The sequences come from CD4+ T cells sorted from PBMCs, collected less than 18 days after the first yellow fever vaccination. These receptors were collected from a man aged 18 to 30 who received the YFV17D yellow fever vaccine. Both conserved end residues are part of each CDR3. Each record gives: CDR3 length, J gene, clone size, V gene, D gene, CDR3 protein, CDR3 DNA. A D gene is named only where the DNA matches it firmly. Clone sizes are given selectively: once, few, many, or a class where the clone is expanded.

13 | TRBJ1-5 | many | TRBV10-3 | NA | CAISEAERQPQHF | TGTGCCATCAGTGAGGCCGAGAGGCAGCCCCAGCATTTT
13 | TRBJ2-3 | many | TRBV18 | TRBD2 | CASSLGEGDTQYF | TGTGCCAGCTCCCTCGGGGAGGGAGATACGCAGTATTTT
14 | TRBJ1-1 | many | TRBV12-3/TRBV12-4 | TRBD1 | CASRSQGVRTEAFF | TGTGCCAGCAGGTCTCAGGGGGTTAGGACTGAAGCTTTCTTT
15 | TRBJ1-5 | many | TRBV7-2 | TRBD1 | CASSSAGQTYQPQHF | TGTGCCAGCAGCTCGGCGGGACAGACGTATCAGCCCCAGCATTTT
15 | TRBJ2-1 | many | TRBV24-1 | TRBD1 | CATSDRGQGNNEQFF | TGTGCCACCAGTGATAGGGGACAGGGTAACAATGAGCAGTTCTTC
14 | TRBJ1-6 | many | TRBV24-1 | NA | CATTEQVDNSPLHF | TGTGCCACCACTGAACAGGTTGACAATTCACCCCTCCACTTT
14 | TRBJ2-6 | many | TRBV20-1 | NA | CSARGGTGANVLTF | TGCAGTGCTAGAGGAGGGACTGGGGCCAACGTCCTGACTTTC
15 | TRBJ2-2 | many | TRBV28 | NA | CASSLGGVGTGELFF | TGTGCCAGCAGTTTAGGGGGCGTGGGGACCGGGGAGCTGTTTTTT
13 | TRBJ2-5 | few | TRBV7-7 | NA | CASSLGGKETQYF | TGTGCCAGCAGCTTGGGGGGCAAGGAGACCCAGTACTTC
18 | TRBJ2-1 | many | TRBV11-2 | TRBD2 | CASRPVLAGGLRRNEQFF | TGTGCCAGCAGACCCGTCCTAGCGGGGGGGCTGAGAAGGAATGAGCAGTTCTTC
15 | TRBJ2-1 | many | TRBV7-2 | NA | CASSPARGYYNEQFF | TGTGCCAGCAGCCCCGCGCGAGGGTATTACAATGAGCAGTTCTTC
13 | TRBJ1-2 | many | TRBV2 | NA | CASCKEIGYGYTF | TGTGCCAGCTGTAAAGAAATAGGATATGGCTACACCTTC
15 | TRBJ1-1 | many | TRBV19 | NA | CASRLPGEGISEAFF | TGTGCCAGTAGACTACCAGGAGAGGGAATCTCTGAAGCTTTCTTT
13 | TRBJ1-1 | many | TRBV29-1 | NA | CSVDSTGYTEAFF | TGCAGCGTCGATTCGACGGGGTACACTGAAGCTTTCTTT
15 | TRBJ1-5 | many | TRBV12-3/TRBV12-4 | TRBD1 | CASSFRTGVNQPQHF | TGTGCCAGCAGTTTTAGGACAGGGGTCAATCAGCCCCAGCATTTT
14 | TRBJ1-2 | many | TRBV29-1 | TRBD1 | CSVVVGQAGVGYTF | TGCAGCGTTGTGGTCGGACAGGCGGGTGTTGGCTACACCTTC
18 | TRBJ2-5 | many | TRBV11-2 | TRBD2 | CASSPPGLAGVPGETQYF | TGTGCCAGCAGCCCCCCGGGTTTAGCGGGGGTCCCTGGGGAGACCCAGTACTTC
13 | TRBJ2-5 | many | TRBV12-3/TRBV12-4 | NA | CASSPGTPRPQYF | TGTGCCAGCAGTCCCGGGACACCTAGGCCCCAGTACTTC
14 | TRBJ2-7 | many | TRBV29-1 | TRBD1 | CSVEDRTGAYEQYF | TGCAGCGTTGAAGATCGTACAGGGGCCTACGAGCAGTACTTC
13 | TRBJ1-5 | many | TRBV6-1 | NA | CASNLGTNQPQHF | TGTGCCAGCAACCTAGGGACCAATCAGCCCCAGCATTTT
14 | TRBJ1-2 | NA | TRBV5-4 | NA | CASSLAQGNRGYTF | TGTGCCAGCAGCTTGGCACAGGGTAATCGCGGCTACACCTTC
13 | TRBJ2-7 | many | TRBV12-3/TRBV12-4 | NA | CASSFGDIYEQYF | TGTGCCAGCAGTTTTGGGGACATATACGAGCAGTACTTC